What follows are 21 T cell receptor beta chains derived from one specimen sequenced in a study of T cells after yellow fever vaccination. One entry per CDR3 protein, called by TCRdb with MiXCR from the 5' RACE reads. The profile shows some 150,000 distinct CDR3 sequences, roughly 9% of them singletons. Sequencing used CD8+ T cells sorted from PBMCs, obtained 45 days after the yellow fever booster vaccination. Receptors originate from a man between 18 and 35 years old who received the YFV17D yellow fever vaccine.

This clonotype was counted a few times. The chain combines TRBV25-1 with TRBJ2-7, with TRBD2 identical over 7 bases. The length of the CDR3 is 11 residues. Germline CDR1 reads MGHDK; CDR2 reads SYGVNS. Trimming at V came to 8 bases and at J to 13 bases, leaving 11 bases not matched to a gene. The DNA for the CDR3 is TGTGCCAGCGGGGGGGAGCCCCCGAGATACTTC. Amino acid sequence: CASGGEPPRYF.

In the case of this clonotype: One end of the junction varies from germline; a read error may be responsible. The chain uses TRBV7-7 and TRBJ2-3; D call uncertain. The CDR3 is made up of 13 amino acids. Per germline, CDR1 SSHAT and CDR2 FNYEAQ (reference sequence). The CDR3 sequence is CASKAENTDTQYF. The DNA of the CDR3 is TGTGCTAGCAAGGCAGAAAACACAGATACGCAGTATTTT.

The chain employs TRBV7-8 and TRBJ2-7; TRBD1 is a possible D gene (6 bases). Germline CDR1 and CDR2: SGHVS and FQNEAQ. The CDR3 spans 14 residues. V was pared by 5 bases and J by 2 bases, with 13 bases between. CDR3 in amino acids: CASSRDRPPYEQYF. CDR3 nucleotide sequence: TGTGCCAGCAGCCGCGACAGGCCTCCCTACGAGCAGTACTTC.

The V call is TRBV12-3 or TRBV12-4, the J call TRBJ2-2; D remains ambiguous. This CDR3 is 13 amino acids long. V dropped 3 bases and J dropped 6 bases, with 8 bases sitting between them. The DNA for the CDR3 is TGTGCCAGCAGTTTCTCGCTCGCCGGGGAGCTGTTTTTT. This encodes CASSFSLAGELFF.

With regard to this clonotype: One end of the junction is discordant with germline, which a read error may explain. The chain combines TRBV4-3 with TRBJ1-2, with TRBD1 matching over 10 bases. CDR3 length equals 16 residues. Germline lookup yields CDR1 LGHNA and CDR2 YSLEER. The CDR3 loop reads CASSQMESRDRGHEAF. CDR3 bases: TGCGCCAGCAGCCAGATGGAGTCTAGGGACAGGGGCCATGAGGCCTTC.

In this sample, this clonotype turned up a few times. The chain recombines TRBV20-1 with TRBJ2-3; no clear D. CDR1 and CDR2 (germline): DFQATT, SNEGSKA (reference sequence). V was clipped by 6 bases and J by 0 bases, with 10 bases between them. This CDR3 comprises 13 residues. CDR3 protein: CSAAQRSTDTQYF. As DNA, the CDR3 is TGCAGTGCGGCTCAGAGGAGCACAGATACGCAGTATTTT.

The chain is built from TRBV27 and TRBJ2-6; a weak D match, TRBD2 (5 bases). CDR3 length: 15 amino acids. The germline V gene encodes CDR1 MNHEY and CDR2 SMNVEV (reference sequence). Between the trimmed V and J ends, which lost 6 bases and 0 bases, there was a span of 9 bases. CDR3 in amino acids: CASSGVYSGANVLTF. CDR3 DNA: TGTGCCAGCAGCGGGGTTTACTCTGGGGCCAACGTCCTGACTTTC.

The chain links TRBV20-1 to TRBJ1-6; tentatively, D is TRBD1 (6 bases). Germline V gene lookup returns CDR1 DFQATT and CDR2 SNEGSKA (reference sequence). The V and J ends lost 3 bases and 10 bases respectively, with 16 bases between them. CDR3 length equals 14 residues. CDR3 coding DNA: TGCAGTGCTAGTTCTGCCAGGGGCTCCTCACCCCTCCACTTT. Translation gives CSASSARGSSPLHF.

This clonotype appeared a few times. CDR3 sequence reads: CASSQDQKANYGYTF. CDR3 bases: TGTGCCAGCAGCCAAGATCAGAAAGCGAACTATGGCTACACCTTC. The chain employs TRBV14 and TRBJ1-2, with D uncertain. This CDR3 has 15 residues. V shed 0 bases and J shed 2 bases, with 10 bases lying between them. Germline V gives CDR1 SGHDN, CDR2 FVKESK.

The chain employs TRBV2 and TRBJ2-7; D gene unclear. The germline V gene encodes CDR1 SNHLY and CDR2 FYNNEI. With 1 base removed from V and 7 bases from J, the gap between germline ends came to 8 bases. This CDR3 comprises 12 residues. CDR3 protein: CASSEVAFEQYV. For the CDR3, the DNA is TGTGCCAGCAGTGAAGTGGCTTTTGAGCAGTACGTC.

This clonotype was observed a handful of times. J is TRBJ1-2 and V is TRBV10-3, with TRBD1 identical over 11 bases. Germline-derived CDR1 and CDR2 are ENHRY and SYGVKD. The V gene end was trimmed by 8 bases and the J gene end by 5 bases; junction bases not matched to a gene: 16. The CDR3 is made up of 17 amino acids. The CDR3 DNA follows: TGTGCCATCGGGAATGATGGGACAGGGGGTCCCGTTTATGGCTACACCTTC. Residues: CAIGNDGTGGPVYGYTF.

The chain is built from TRBV7-2 and TRBJ1-6; D is perhaps TRBD1 (6 bases). The germline CDR1 and CDR2 sequences are SGHTA and FQGNSA. The V end lost 3 bases, the J end lost 10 bases, and 19 bases lay between the germline ends. The CDR3 spans 16 residues. Here the CDR3 DNA reads TGTGCCAGCAGCTTTGGCCCGACAGGTGAATGGTCACCCCTCCACTTT. Its protein product is CASSFGPTGEWSPLHF. The variable domain in full, with the rest retrieved from reference TRBV7-2 and TRBJ1-6, is GAGVSQSPSNKVTEKGKDVELRCDPISGHTALYWYRQSLGQGLEFLIYFQGNSAPDKSGLPSDRFSAERTGGSVSTLTIQRTQQEDSAVYLCASSFGPTGEWSPLHFGNGTRLTVT.

The chain couples TRBV9 to TRBJ2-1; D call uncertain. V was clipped by 2 bases and J by 0 bases, with 9 bases between them. Germline values: CDR1 SGDLS, CDR2 YYNGEE. The CDR3 totals 15 residues. CDR3: CASSVGPRSYNEQFF. Here the CDR3 DNA reads TGTGCCAGCAGCGTCGGCCCCCGCTCCTACAATGAGCAGTTCTTC.

This clonotype was observed a single time. J is TRBJ2-7 and V is TRBV18, with 13 bases identical to TRBD2. CDR3 length: 17 amino acids. Germline V lookup: CDR1 KGHSH, CDR2 LQKENI. With V trimmed by 3 bases and J by 2 bases, 7 bases remained unmatched. DNA of the CDR3: TGTGCCAGCTCACCGACTACCGGGACTAGCGGGGCCTACGAGCAGTACTTC. Amino acid sequence: CASSPTTGTSGAYEQYF. Full variable domain (rest looked up from reference TRBV18 and TRBJ2-7): NAGVMQNPRHLVRRRGQEARLRCSPMKGHSHVYWYRQLPEEGLKFMVYLQKENIIDESGMPKERFSAEFPKEGPSILRIQQVVRGDSAAYFCASSPTTGTSGAYEQYFGPGTRLTVT.

This clonotype was observed many times. The V call is TRBV12-3 or TRBV12-4, the J call TRBJ2-1, with a tentative D call TRBD1 (6 bases). V lost 3 bases and J lost 7, with 16 bases in between. The CDR3 spans 15 residues. This CDR3 is CASSFLPGQNNEQFF. CDR3 in DNA: TGTGCCAGCAGTTTTCTACCGGGACAAAATAATGAGCAGTTCTTC.

This clonotype was seen more than once but under ten times. V and J are TRBV29-1 and TRBJ2-1, with D maybe TRBD2 (5 bases). This CDR3 is 15 amino acids long. Trimming removed 3 bases from V and 0 bases from J, with 12 bases in between. Germline V gene sequence: CDR1 SQVTM, CDR2 ANQGSEA. The CDR3 DNA is TGCAGCGTTGATCGGGGTGCCCTCTCCTACAATGAGCAGTTCTTC. This codes for CSVDRGALSYNEQFF.

This clonotype appeared a few times. This chain links TRBV6-6 with TRBJ2-2; D possibly corresponds to TRBD2 (5 bases). Trimming pared 7 bases from V and 7 bases from J, leaving 16 bases between. The CDR3 covers 14 residues. Germline CDR1 is MNHNY and CDR2 is SVGAGI (reference sequence). CDR3 sequence: CASTLVWRGGELFF. The CDR3 nucleotides are TGTGCCAGCACACTAGTTTGGCGTGGCGGGGAGCTGTTTTTT.

This clonotype was detected only a few times. This chain uses TRBV5-1 with TRBJ1-2, with 7 bases lining up with TRBD1. This CDR3 is 14 amino acids long. With 0 bases clipped from V and 7 bases from J, the junction kept 6 bases outside the gene matches. The germline CDR1 and CDR2 sequences are SGHRS and YFSETQ. CDR3 sequence: CASSLEGGGVGYTF. The DNA of the CDR3 is TGCGCCAGCAGCTTGGAAGGGGGCGGTGTTGGCTACACCTTC.

This clonotype was detected ten times or more. The V call is TRBV12-3 or TRBV12-4, the J call TRBJ2-3, with TRBD1 matching over 8 bases. This CDR3 has 14 amino acids. Trimming took 5 bases from V and 3 from J; bases not matched to a gene: 4. DNA of the CDR3: TGTGCCAGCAGTCCCAGGGGGCGTACAGATACGCAGTATTTT. As protein: CASSPRGRTDTQYF.

This rearrangement joins TRBV11-2 to TRBJ2-5, with TRBD2 as a possible D gene (7 bases). Per germline, CDR1 SGHAT and CDR2 FQNNGV. V was pared by 5 bases and J by 5 bases, with 15 bases between. The CDR3 totals 14 residues. Here the CDR3 reads CASSLGGTWETQYF. The CDR3 region has the DNA TGTGCCAGCAGCCTCGGGGGGACATGGGAGACCCAGTACTTC. The variable domain in full, with the rest retrieved from reference TRBV11-2 and TRBJ2-5, is EAGVAQSPRYKIIEKRQSVAFWCNPISGHATLYWYQQILGQGPKLLIQFQNNGVVDDSQLPKDRFSAERLKGVDSTLKIQPAKLEDSAVYLCASSLGGTWETQYFGPGTRLLVL.

This clonotype was picked up a small number of times. The chain employs TRBV4-3 and TRBJ1-2; no clear D gene. The CDR3 runs 18 residues. Germline lookup yields CDR1 LGHNA and CDR2 YSLEER. V was cut by 1 base and J by 2 bases, with 20 bases left in between. The CDR3 region is CASSQGSRGGGPNYGYTF. The DNA for the CDR3 is TGCGCCAGCAGCCAAGGTTCCCGGGGTGGTGGGCCGAACTATGGCTACACCTTC.